This TCR beta chain stems from a study of CD8 T cells in Susac syndrome. cDNA came from about 0.5 to 1 ug RNA primed by random hexamers. TCRdb called the immunoSEQ multiplex PCR reads again in MiXCR, with one record for every CDR3 protein. The sample consists of approximately 300,000 distinct CDR3 sequences, 85% of them appearing once. The CDR3 is 15 residues long. The trim removed 1 base at V and 2 bases at J, leaving 5 bases unmatched. Germline CDR1 and CDR2: GTSNPN and SVGIG (reference sequence). Material for sequencing was CD8+ T cells from PBMCs. V gene TRBV30 combines with J gene TRBJ1-3; 7 nucleotides match TRBD1. This TCR was recovered from a human donor with multiple sclerosis. The DNA of the CDR3 is TGTGCCTGGAGTGCCCCTACAGGGGCTGGAAACACCATATATTTT. This gives the protein CAWSAPTGAGNTIYF.